This is a list of T cell receptor beta chains from one sample in a study of blood T cell repertoires in COVID-19. Sequencing was performed with immunoSEQ multiplex PCR; in TCRdb, only in-frame clones are kept and a portion is missing. This sample carries some 150,000 clones, approximately 89% of them seen once, and the ten largest clones take around 1.5%. Sequencing used peripheral blood. The receptors shown here come from a human donor in a cohort sampled during active COVID-19. Both conserved end residues are part of each CDR3. The D gene is left open where the match is weak. A clone size is listed for some rows: how often the clone was seen (once, few, many), or a class if it is expanded.

cdr3_aa	cdr3_nt	d_call	clone_size	v_call	j_call
CASSLTGSLSYEQYF	TGCGCCAGCAGCTTGACAGGGTCCCTCTCCTACGAGCAGTACTTC	-	-	TRBV5-1	TRBJ2-7
CASSPPDRGSDTQYF	TGCGCCAGCAGCCCCCCGGACAGGGGCTCAGATACGCAGTATTTT	TRBD1	once	TRBV4-1	TRBJ2-3
CASSSVQGPSNYGYTF	TGTGCCAGCAGCTCCGTACAGGGGCCATCTAACTATGGCTACACCTTC	TRBD1	-	TRBV11-2	TRBJ1-2
CASSYRLAGGRETQYF	TGTGCTAGCAGCTATCGGCTAGCGGGGGGGCGGGAGACCCAGTACTTC	TRBD2	-	TRBV7-7	TRBJ2-5
CSVDTSGGAYEQFF	TGCAGCGTAGATACTAGCGGGGGGGCATATGAGCAGTTCTTC	TRBD2	-	TRBV29-1	TRBJ2-1
CASSQDSRELDTEAFF	TGTGCCAGCAGCCAAGATTCCCGGGAGTTGGACACTGAAGCTTTCTTT	-	-	TRBV3-1/TRBV3-2	TRBJ1-1
CASSLMGASHEQYF	TGCGCCAGCAGCTTGATGGGGGCCAGCCACGAGCAGTACTTC	-	-	TRBV5-1	TRBJ2-7
CSARGRWSTF	TGCAGTGCTAGAGGGCGGTGGAGCACCTTC	-	-	TRBV20-1	TRBJ1-2
CSGPSHSGYTF	TGCAGTGGTCCATCGCACTCCGGCTACACCTTC	-	few	TRBV20-1	TRBJ1-2
CASSLGSGGFGNTQYF	TGTGCCAGCAGCTTAGGGAGCGGGGGGTTTGGTAATACGCAGTATTTT	TRBD2	-	TRBV7-2	TRBJ2-3
CASSLTTGNNSPLHF	TGTGCCAGCAGCTTAACGACAGGGAATAATTCACCCCTCCACTTT	TRBD1	-	TRBV7-2	TRBJ1-6
CASSIETGRVSEKLFF	TGCGCCAGCAGCATCGAAACAGGGAGGGTATCTGAAAAACTGTTTTTT	-	-	TRBV5-1	TRBJ1-4
CASSSGAGGGEQYF	TGTGCCAGCAGCTCCGGGGCAGGGGGAGGCGAGCAGTACTTC	-	-	TRBV5-6	TRBJ2-7
CASSYGGSPQETQYF	TGTGCCAGCAGTTATGGGGGCTCACCACAAGAGACCCAGTACTTC	-	few	TRBV9	TRBJ2-5
CASSVGSGGASEQFF	TGTGCCAGCAGCGTAGGTAGCGGGGGGGCCAGTGAGCAGTTCTTC	TRBD2	-	TRBV9	TRBJ2-1
CATQASGTDTQYF	TGTGCCACCCAGGCTAGCGGGACAGATACGCAGTATTTT	TRBD2	-	TRBV11-2	TRBJ2-3
CSASGLAGGRETQYF	TGCAGTGCTAGTGGGCTAGCGGGGGGGCGGGAGACCCAGTACTTC	TRBD2	-	TRBV20-1	TRBJ2-5
CASSRLSGGPNEQFF	TGTGCCAGCAGTCGACTGAGCGGGGGGCCGAATGAGCAGTTCTTC	TRBD2	-	TRBV7-2	TRBJ2-1
CASSPTSTDTQYF	TGTGCCAGCAGCCCGACTAGCACAGATACGCAGTATTTT	-	-	TRBV5-6	TRBJ2-3
CASTSDRDGYTF	TGTGCCAGCACCTCCGACAGGGACGGCTACACCTTC	TRBD1	-	TRBV12-3/TRBV12-4	TRBJ1-2
CASSQDSGRRDSPLHF	TGTGCCAGCAGCCAAGATTCGGGTCGGAGGGATTCACCCCTCCACTTT	-	few	TRBV4-2	TRBJ1-6
CASQTGLTDTQYF	TGTGCCAGCCAGACAGGGTTGACAGATACGCAGTATTTT	TRBD1	once	TRBV6-5	TRBJ2-3
CASSPYNQPQHF	TGTGCCAGCAGCCCCTACAATCAGCCCCAGCATTTT	-	-	TRBV5-8	TRBJ1-5
CAISGTGTTDTQYF	TGTGCCATCAGTGGGACAGGGACTACAGATACGCAGTATTTT	TRBD1	-	TRBV10-3	TRBJ2-3
CASSPSGGNQPQHF	TGTGCCAGCAGCCCATCAGGGGGGAATCAGCCCCAGCATTTT	TRBD1	-	TRBV11-2	TRBJ1-5
CASSASGVAGTGELFF	TGCGCCAGCAGCGCGTCCGGGGTAGCGGGAACCGGGGAGCTGTTTTTT	TRBD2	-	TRBV5-1	TRBJ2-2
CASSLVTGANSYYGYTF	TGTGCCAGCAGCTTAGTGACAGGTGCGAATTCCTACTATGGCTACACCTTC	-	-	TRBV7-2	TRBJ1-2
CARSLVDSRGHLRNYGYTF	TGTGCCAGAAGCCTGGTCGATAGCAGGGGGCATCTTAGAAACTATGGCTACACCTTC	TRBD1	-	TRBV5-3	TRBJ1-2
CASSLWLAGGPYEQYF	TGTGCCAGCAGTTTATGGCTAGCGGGGGGACCCTACGAGCAGTACTTC	TRBD2	-	TRBV27	TRBJ2-7
CASSPQSGGYTF	TGTGCCAGCTCACCGCAGTCTGGTGGCTACACCTTC	-	-	TRBV18	TRBJ1-2
CASNIRTANSGNTIYF	TGTGCCAGCAATATAAGGACAGCGAACTCTGGAAACACCATATATTTT	-	-	TRBV2	TRBJ1-3
CASTTRDRGSPLHF	TGCGCCAGCACGACCCGGGACAGGGGGTCACCCCTCCACTTT	TRBD1	-	TRBV5-1	TRBJ1-6
CASSSGQGISYNSPLHF	TGTGCCAGCAGCTCGGGACAGGGGATCTCCTATAATTCACCCCTCCACTTT	TRBD1	-	TRBV13	TRBJ1-6
CAWNEDRGYEKLFF	TGTGCCTGGAATGAAGACAGGGGTTATGAAAAACTGTTTTTT	TRBD1	-	TRBV30	TRBJ1-4
CSVEEARGGPTGELFF	TGCAGCGTTGAAGAGGCGCGGGGGGGGCCCACCGGGGAGCTGTTTTTT	TRBD2	-	TRBV29-1	TRBJ2-2
CASSIRGRGDTEAFF	TGTGCCAGTAGTATCAGGGGGCGAGGGGACACTGAAGCTTTCTTT	TRBD1	-	TRBV19	TRBJ1-1
CASSTGGNTEAFF	TGCGCCAGCAGCACGGGGGGGAACACTGAAGCTTTCTTT	-	-	TRBV5-1	TRBJ1-1